One and the same sample provided the 22 T cell receptor beta chains below, sequenced in a study of spatial heterogeneity in lung cancer. The time point is: sample taken at primary tumor resection. Tumor, nontumor lung or frozen PBMC supplied whole RNA that was sequenced unsorted. TCRdb used MiXCR to reprocess the 5' RACE reads, holding one entry per CDR3 protein. The sample has about 13,000 distinct CDR3 sequences, roughly 5.2% seen once. The source was lung tumor tissue, collected at surgery. These receptors originate from a human donor with early-stage non-small cell lung cancer.

This clonotype came up many times. This beta chain is an unintended read in a library built for alpha chains; its size means little. This chain links TRBV6-2 or TRBV6-3 with TRBJ2-5; TRBD2 matches 8 bases. V trimming: 2 bases; J trimming: 5 bases; junction bases outside the gene matches: 7. The CDR3 runs 15 residues. Germline CDR1 and CDR2: MNHEY and SVGEGT. The CDR3 DNA follows: TGTGCCAGCAGTTACGACTCGGGGGGGCAGGAGACCCAGTACTTC. Translation gives CASSYDSGGQETQYF.

This clonotype was seen at least ten times. The library was prepared for alpha chains; this beta chain is a stray read, so its frequency means little. V and J are TRBV2 and TRBJ1-1, with a weak D call TRBD1 (5 bases). Germline CDR1 and CDR2: SNHLY and FYNNEI. The V end lost 7 bases, the J end lost 5 bases, and 17 bases lay between the germline ends. The CDR3 length is 14 residues. The CDR3 here is CASTGQGARTEAFF. The CDR3 nucleotides are TGTGCCAGCACGGGTCAAGGGGCTCGGACTGAAGCTTTCTTT.

This clonotype was picked up a small number of times. This beta chain turned up in a library designed for alpha chains; as an off-target read, its abundance says little. V gene TRBV19 combines with J gene TRBJ2-2; 10 positions match TRBD1. This CDR3 region has 14 residues. Germline V gene data show CDR1 as LNHDA and CDR2 as SQIVND (reference sequence). Unmatched junction bases numbered 3, after V lost 5 bases and J lost 6 bases. The CDR3 DNA is TGTGCCAGTAGTCAAGGACAGGGGGCCGGGGAGCTGTTTTTT. Protein sequence: CASSQGQGAGELFF. The whole variable domain, filled in from reference TRBV19 and TRBJ2-2, reads DGGITQSPKYLFRKEGQNVTLSCEQNLNHDAMYWYRQDPGQGLRLIYYSQIVNDFQKGDIAEGYSVSREKKESFPLTVTSAQKNPTAFYLCASSQGQGAGELFFGEGSRLTVL.

With respect to this clonotype: This beta chain was picked up by a library intended for alpha chains and is off target, so its count carries little meaning. The chain couples TRBV7-2 to TRBJ1-5; maybe TRBD1 (6 bases). The CDR3 has 13 residues. Germline V lookup: CDR1 SGHTA, CDR2 FQGNSA. V lost 5 bases, J lost 7 bases, and 12 bases lay in between. CDR3 region: CASSINRVQPQHF. CDR3 in DNA: TGTGCCAGCAGCATCAACAGGGTCCAGCCCCAGCATTTT.

Note on this clonotype: This beta chain lies outside the target of a library built for alpha chains; its clone size means little. This rearrangement joins TRBV12-3 or TRBV12-4 to TRBJ2-5; TRBD2 agrees at 9 bases. The CDR3 covers 15 residues. The trim removed 7 bases at V and 2 bases at J, leaving 8 bases unmatched. The CDR3 DNA reads TGTGCCAGCAAGGGACCGGGACTAGCTCAAGAGACCCAGTACTTC. Amino acid sequence: CASKGPGLAQETQYF.

There are many counts of this clonotype. This beta chain turned up in a library designed for alpha chains; as an off-target read, its abundance says little. This sequence joins TRBV4-3 and TRBJ2-3; no clear D gene. This CDR3 comprises 13 residues. Trimming left V 3 bases short and J 3 bases short, with 7 bases between. CDR1 and CDR2 from the germline V gene are LGHNA and YSLEER. As DNA, the CDR3 is TGCGCCAGCAGCCAGCAGGAGACAGATACGCAGTATTTT. Amino acid sequence: CASSQQETDTQYF.

Ten or more counts support this clonotype. This beta chain represents an off-target read in a library built for alpha chains; its size is of limited meaning. J is TRBJ2-3 and V is TRBV12-3 or TRBV12-4; 12 bases line up with TRBD2. J lost 7 bases, V lost 4 bases, and 3 bases had no gene match. This CDR3 comprises 14 residues. The CDR3 loop reads CASSWTSGTNTQYF. As DNA, the CDR3 is TGTGCCAGCAGTTGGACTAGCGGGACGAATACGCAGTATTTT.

This clonotype has only a few counts. This beta chain is an off-target read within a library intended for alpha chains, so its frequency means little. The V call is TRBV6-5, the J call TRBJ2-7; TRBD2 aligns across 10 bases. This CDR3 contains 15 residues. Germline CDR1 is MNHEY and CDR2 is SVGAGI. Losses at the gene ends were 6 bases for V and 2 bases for J; bases not matched to a gene: 7. CDR3 bases: TGTGCCAGCAGAGAGGTCAGCGGGGGGGCCTACGAGCAGTACTTC. As protein: CASREVSGGAYEQYF.

As for this clonotype: Because the library targeted alpha chains, this beta chain is an off-target read whose size means little. This rearrangement joins TRBV27 to TRBJ1-3; D gene uncertain. CDR1 and CDR2 from the germline V gene are MNHEY and SMNVEV (reference sequence). CDR3 length: 13 residues. DNA of the CDR3: TGTGTCAGTCCAAGCGGCTCTGGAAACACCATATATTTT. Its translation: CVSPSGSGNTIYF.

This clonotype has only a few counts. Little can be read into the size of this beta chain, an off-target read in a library designed for alpha chains. The V and J genes are TRBV2 and TRBJ1-2; 10 bases map to TRBD1. The CDR3 extends over 14 amino acids. Germline CDR1 and CDR2: SNHLY and FYNNEI. J lost 5 bases, V lost 5 bases, and 5 bases had no gene match. In DNA, the CDR3 is TGTGCCAGCAGTTCCCGGGACAGGGGATATGGCTACACCTTC. Encoded protein: CASSSRDRGYGYTF.

This clonotype was observed at least ten times. This beta chain was picked up by a library intended for alpha chains and is off target, so its count carries little meaning. V usage is TRBV2 and J usage is TRBJ1-5, with TRBD1 as a possible D gene (5 bases). CDR1 and CDR2 from the germline V gene are SNHLY and FYNNEI. The CDR3 sequence is 15 residues long. The V end was cut by 5 bases, the J end by 0 bases, with 11 bases between. The CDR3 loop reads CASSPDRHSNQPQHF. In DNA, the CDR3 is TGTGCCAGCAGTCCCGACAGACATAGCAATCAGCCCCAGCATTTT.

Many counts were recorded for this clonotype. Since it is a stray read in a library aimed at alpha chains, this beta chain has a size that is not meaningful. The chain carries TRBV4-3 and TRBJ1-4, with unresolved D. Germline V gene data show CDR1 as LGHNA and CDR2 as YSLEER. The V and J ends lost 0 bases and 8 bases respectively, with 10 bases between them. This CDR3 region has 14 residues. CDR3 bases: TGCGCCAGCAGCCAAGACAGGAAGCACGAAAAACTGTTTTTT. Protein product: CASSQDRKHEKLFF.

This clonotype has ten or more counts. This beta chain is off target for a library built for alpha chains, so its abundance means little. J is TRBJ1-6 and V is TRBV2; TRBD1 might be the D (5 bases). This CDR3 has 14 residues. The germline CDR1 and CDR2 sequences are SNHLY and FYNNEI. Between the trimmed V and J ends, which lost 6 bases and 7 bases, there was a span of 13 bases. CDR3: CASRDRRQNSPLHF. Written as DNA, the CDR3 is TGTGCCAGCAGAGACCGTAGACAGAATTCACCCCTCCACTTT.

This clonotype is categorized as medium-sized (0.01 to 0.1%). Found in a library prepared for alpha chains, this beta chain is an off-target read, and its abundance has little meaning. This rearrangement joins TRBV20-1 to TRBJ2-3; possibly TRBD1 or TRBD2 for D (5 bases each). The CDR3 spans 15 residues. V was pared by 4 bases and J by 4 bases, with 18 bases between. Germline CDR1 DFQATT, CDR2 SNEGSKA (reference sequence). The CDR3 region is CSATRDRTLADTQYF. The CDR3, as DNA: TGCAGTGCTACCCGGGACCGAACCTTGGCAGATACGCAGTATTTT.

In its sample, this clonotype is medium-sized (0.01 to 0.1%). This beta chain lies outside the target of a library built for alpha chains; its clone size means little. The chain uses TRBV7-8 and TRBJ2-7, with D tentatively TRBD2 (5 bases). Germline V gives CDR1 SGHVS, CDR2 FQNEAQ. The CDR3 spans 10 residues. CDR3 DNA: TGCGCCGTCGGGATCTACGAGCAGTACGTC. It yields the protein CAVGIYEQYV.

Many counts were recorded for this clonotype. A library made for alpha chains picked up this beta chain off target, so its size means little. This chain links TRBV20-1 with TRBJ2-5; no clear D. Trimming took 5 bases from V and 5 from J, leaving 15 bases between them. Germline V gene data show CDR1 as DFQATT and CDR2 as SNEGSKA (reference sequence). The CDR3 loop spans 13 amino acids. CDR3 amino acids: CSAPRAHGETQYF. DNA of the CDR3: TGCAGTGCTCCCCGGGCCCACGGGGAGACCCAGTACTTC.

This clonotype was counted at least ten times. Being off target in a library aimed at alpha chains, this beta chain has a size of little meaning. The rearrangement joins TRBV7-3 to TRBJ2-2, with unresolved D. This CDR3 contains 17 residues. The ends were cut back, 2 bases at V and 0 bases at J, with 13 bases in the middle. Looked up from germline, CDR1 is SGHTA and CDR2 is FQGTGA. The CDR3 sequence is CASSLSARESNTGELFF. The DNA of the CDR3 is TGTGCCAGCAGCTTATCGGCACGCGAATCGAACACCGGGGAGCTGTTTTTT.

This clonotype was observed at least ten times. This beta chain is an off-target read within a library intended for alpha chains, so its frequency means little. V gene TRBV5-4 combines with J gene TRBJ2-2; 13 positions agree with TRBD2. The germline V gene has CDR1 SGHNT and CDR2 YYREEE (reference sequence). The CDR3 is made up of 17 amino acids. Trimming cost V 0 bases and J 3 bases; bases outside gene matches: 2. CDR3: CASSLGLAGGYTGELFF. The DNA of the CDR3 is TGTGCCAGCAGCTTGGGACTAGCGGGGGGTTACACCGGGGAGCTGTTTTTT.

The table lists this clonotype with many counts. This beta chain represents an off-target read in a library built for alpha chains; its size is of limited meaning. The chain is built from TRBV5-1 and TRBJ2-1, with D tentatively TRBD1 or TRBD2 (6 bases each). This CDR3 contains 15 residues. Trimming pared 1 base from V and 9 bases from J, leaving 17 bases between. Germline V gives CDR1 SGHRS, CDR2 YFSETQ. For the CDR3, the DNA is TGCGCCAGCAGCTTGAGCACCAGCGAGGGGGGTGAGCAGTTCTTC. Translation gives CASSLSTSEGGEQFF.

Remarks on this clonotype: Little can be read into the size of this beta chain, an off-target read in a library designed for alpha chains. The chain has TRBV12-2 and TRBJ2-7; no DNA check was done on the table's D call, TRBD2. TRBV12-2 is a pseudogene segment. The length of the CDR3 is 13 residues. Written as DNA, the CDR3 is TGTGCAAGCCGCACCCCTCCCATTAACGAGCAGTACGTC. As protein: CASRTPPINEQYV.

Ten or more counts support this clonotype. This beta chain turned up in a library designed for alpha chains; as an off-target read, its abundance says little. The rearrangement joins TRBV6-5 to TRBJ1-2; 10 positions match TRBD1. CDR3 length equals 16 residues. The germline CDR1 and CDR2 sequences are MNHEY and SVGAGI. J lost 2 bases, V lost 7 bases, and 10 bases had no gene match. CDR3 region: CASTLTGTGVNYGYTF. The CDR3 bases are TGTGCCAGCACCCTAACCGGGACAGGGGTCAACTATGGCTACACCTTC.

In the case of this clonotype: A read error may explain this, as a much larger clone is one base away. This beta chain lies outside the target of a library built for alpha chains; its clone size means little. J is TRBJ1-4 and V is TRBV7-6; the D is unclear. Deletions cut 0 bases from V and 0 bases from J, with 8 bases between. The CDR3 has 16 residues. In germline, CDR1 is SGHVS, CDR2 FNYEAQ. Here the CDR3 DNA reads TGTGCCAGCAGCTTAGCGCCGAGTGCAACTAATGAAAAACTGTTTTTT. Protein: CASSLAPSATNEKLFF. Full variable domain (outside the CDR3, taken from reference TRBV7-6 and TRBJ1-4): GAGVSQSPRYKVTKRGQDVALRCDPISGHVSLYWYRQALGQGPEFLTYFNYEAQQDKSGLPNDRFSAERPEGSISTLTIQRTEQRDSAMYRCASSLAPSATNEKLFFGSGTQLSVL.